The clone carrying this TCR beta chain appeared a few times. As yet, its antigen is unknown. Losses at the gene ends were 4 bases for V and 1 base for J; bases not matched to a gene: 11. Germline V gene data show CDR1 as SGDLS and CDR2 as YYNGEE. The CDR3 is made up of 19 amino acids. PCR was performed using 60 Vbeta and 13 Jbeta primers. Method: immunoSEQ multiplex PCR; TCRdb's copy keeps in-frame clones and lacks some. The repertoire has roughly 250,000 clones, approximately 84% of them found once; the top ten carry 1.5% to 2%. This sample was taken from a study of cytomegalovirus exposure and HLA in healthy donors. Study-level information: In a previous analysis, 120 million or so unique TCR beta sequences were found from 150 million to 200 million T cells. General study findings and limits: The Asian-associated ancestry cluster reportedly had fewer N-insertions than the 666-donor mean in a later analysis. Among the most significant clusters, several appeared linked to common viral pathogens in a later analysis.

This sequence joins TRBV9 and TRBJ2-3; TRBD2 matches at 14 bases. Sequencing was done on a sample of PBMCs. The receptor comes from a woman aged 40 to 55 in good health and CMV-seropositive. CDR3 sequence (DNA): TGTGCCAGCAGCCACGGGACTAGCGGGAGTCCGACAGGCACAGATACGCAGTATTTT. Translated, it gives CASSHGTSGSPTGTDTQYF. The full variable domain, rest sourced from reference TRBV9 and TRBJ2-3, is DSGVTQTPKHLITATGQRVTLRCSPRSGDLSVYWYQQSLDQGLQFLIQYYNGEERAKGNILERFSAQQFPDLHSELNLSSLELGDSALYFCASSHGTSGSPTGTDTQYFGPGTRLTVL.